This T cell receptor (beta chain) stems from a study of T cell repertoires in cytomegalovirus infection. Study context: Public signatures in TCR beta pointed to CMV infection and matching HLA type.

Whole-study findings and limits: Dominating the ex vivo response were TCR beta clonotypes that were CMV-specific and HLA-C-restricted. Based on cumulative public TCR beta family frequency, carriers of CMV plus the relevant HLA were identified.

At least ten counts were recorded for this clonotype. What it binds is not known. Germline V gives CDR1 SGHTA, CDR2 FQGNSA. The V end was cut by 11 bases, the J end by 0 bases, with 12 bases between. This CDR3 spans 13 amino acids. In TCRdb, the reads were re-called with MiXCR into one record per CDR3 protein. The sample carries hundreds of thousands of distinct CDR3 sequences, 30% to 40% recorded once. The input for sequencing was cultured PBMCs, taken from culture after CMV antigen stimulation. The chain combines TRBV7-2 with TRBJ2-3, with D possibly TRBD2 on 5 matching bases. The source of this sequence is a human donor in good health (CMV status not recorded). Some clones in this sample may be carry-over from other donors' samples. CDR3: CACGRGSTDTQYF. The CDR3 DNA reads as TGTGCCTGCGGGCGTGGGAGCACAGATACGCAGTATTTT.